The source of this T cell receptor (beta chain) is a study of blood T cell repertoires in COVID-19. Study in general: PBMCs, B-cell-depleted T cells, or T cells provided the cDNA or gDNA that made up the material.

Between the trimmed V and J ends, which lost 2 bases and 2 bases, there was a span of 13 bases. Looked up from germline, CDR1 is SGHRS and CDR2 is YFSETQ. This CDR3 is built from 16 residues. Recovered status in Cohort 3 required two negative PCRs, clearance, or symptom resolution. The protocol was immunoSEQ multiplex PCR, while the TCRdb copy is restricted to in-frame clones and leaves out a portion. The sample shows 200,000 to 250,000 clones, 84% of them seen only once. The clonotype was recovered from a woman aged 40 to 49 who had recovered from COVID-19. Sequencing used PBMCs or T cells enriched from blood (not recorded which). This chain connects TRBV5-1 to TRBJ1-4; possible D gene TRBD1, 6 bases. CDR3 in DNA: TGCGCCAGCAGCTTAACCGGGACACCGACTAATGAAAAACTGTTTTTT. Amino acid sequence: CASSLTGTPTNEKLFF.